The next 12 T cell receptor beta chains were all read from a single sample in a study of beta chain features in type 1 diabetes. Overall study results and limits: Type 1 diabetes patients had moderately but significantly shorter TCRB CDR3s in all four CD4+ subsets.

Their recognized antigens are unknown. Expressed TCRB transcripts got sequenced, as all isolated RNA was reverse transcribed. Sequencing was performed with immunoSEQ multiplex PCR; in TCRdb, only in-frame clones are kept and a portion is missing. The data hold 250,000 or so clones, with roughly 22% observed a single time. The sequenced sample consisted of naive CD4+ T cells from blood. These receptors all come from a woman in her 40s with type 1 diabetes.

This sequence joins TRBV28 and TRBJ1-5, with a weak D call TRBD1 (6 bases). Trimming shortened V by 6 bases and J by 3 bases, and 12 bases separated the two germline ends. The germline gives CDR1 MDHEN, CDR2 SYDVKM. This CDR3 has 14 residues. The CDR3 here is CASSSGQLNQPQHF. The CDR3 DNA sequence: TGTGCCAGCAGCTCTGGACAGCTCAATCAGCCCCAGCATTTT.

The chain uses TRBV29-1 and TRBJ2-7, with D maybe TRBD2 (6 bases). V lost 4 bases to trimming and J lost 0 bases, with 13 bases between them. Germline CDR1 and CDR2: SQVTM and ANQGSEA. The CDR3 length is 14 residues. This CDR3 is CSVGRRGSSYEQYF. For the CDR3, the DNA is TGCAGCGTTGGGCGGCGGGGAAGCTCCTACGAGCAGTACTTC.

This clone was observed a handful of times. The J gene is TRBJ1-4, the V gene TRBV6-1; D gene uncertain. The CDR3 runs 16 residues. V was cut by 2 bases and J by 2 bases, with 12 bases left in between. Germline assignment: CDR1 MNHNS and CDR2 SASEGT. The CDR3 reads CASSEMNWLTNEKLFF. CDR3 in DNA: TGTGCCAGCAGTGAAATGAATTGGCTCACTAATGAAAAACTGTTTTTT.

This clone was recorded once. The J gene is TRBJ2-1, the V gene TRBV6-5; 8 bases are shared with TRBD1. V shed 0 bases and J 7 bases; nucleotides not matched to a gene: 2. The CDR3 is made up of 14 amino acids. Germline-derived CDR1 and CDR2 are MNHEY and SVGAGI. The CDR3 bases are TGTGCCAGCAGTTACTCCAGGGGGCGGAATGAGCAGTTCTTC. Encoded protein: CASSYSRGRNEQFF.

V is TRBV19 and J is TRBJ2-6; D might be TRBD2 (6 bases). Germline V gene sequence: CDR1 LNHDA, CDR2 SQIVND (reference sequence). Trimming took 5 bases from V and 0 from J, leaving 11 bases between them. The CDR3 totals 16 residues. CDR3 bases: TGTGCCAGTAGTGGCCAGGGAGGCTCTGGGGCCAACGTCCTGACTTTC. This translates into CASSGQGGSGANVLTF.

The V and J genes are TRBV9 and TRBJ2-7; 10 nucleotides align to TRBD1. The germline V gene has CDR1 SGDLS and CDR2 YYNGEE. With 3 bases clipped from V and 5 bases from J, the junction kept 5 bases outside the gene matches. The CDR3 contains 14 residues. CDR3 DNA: TGTGCCAGCAGCGGGACAGGGGGAGACAACGAGCAGTACTTC. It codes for CASSGTGGDNEQYF.

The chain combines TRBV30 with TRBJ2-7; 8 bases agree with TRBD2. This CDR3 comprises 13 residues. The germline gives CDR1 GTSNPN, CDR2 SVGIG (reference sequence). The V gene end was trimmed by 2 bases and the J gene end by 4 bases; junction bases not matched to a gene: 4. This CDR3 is CAWSKTSGYEQYF. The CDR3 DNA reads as TGTGCCTGGAGTAAAACTAGCGGATACGAGCAGTACTTC.

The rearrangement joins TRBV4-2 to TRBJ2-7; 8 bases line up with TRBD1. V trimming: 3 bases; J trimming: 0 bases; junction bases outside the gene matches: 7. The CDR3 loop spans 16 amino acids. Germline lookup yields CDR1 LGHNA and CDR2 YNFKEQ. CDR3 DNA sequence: TGTGCCAGCAGCCATGAGGGGACAGGAAACTCCTACGAGCAGTACTTC. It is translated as CASSHEGTGNSYEQYF.

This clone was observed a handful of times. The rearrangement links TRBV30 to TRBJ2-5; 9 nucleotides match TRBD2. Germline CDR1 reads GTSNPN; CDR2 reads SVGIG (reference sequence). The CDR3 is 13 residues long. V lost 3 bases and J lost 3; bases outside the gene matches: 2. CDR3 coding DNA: TGTGCCTGGAGACCTAGCGGGAAAGAGACCCAGTACTTC. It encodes CAWRPSGKETQYF.

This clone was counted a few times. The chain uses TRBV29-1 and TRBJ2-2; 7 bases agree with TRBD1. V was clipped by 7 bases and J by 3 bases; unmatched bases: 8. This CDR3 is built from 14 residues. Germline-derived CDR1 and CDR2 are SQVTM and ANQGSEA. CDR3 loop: CSASGQTDTGELFF. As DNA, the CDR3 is TGCAGCGCCTCGGGACAGACAGACACCGGGGAGCTGTTTTTT.

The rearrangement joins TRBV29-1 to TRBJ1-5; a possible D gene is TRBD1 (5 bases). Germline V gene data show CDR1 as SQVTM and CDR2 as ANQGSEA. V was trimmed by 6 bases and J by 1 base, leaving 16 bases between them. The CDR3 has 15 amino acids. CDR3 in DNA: TGCAGCGTCGGGGGAGGACTAGGGAGCAATCAGCCCCAGCATTTT. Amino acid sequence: CSVGGGLGSNQPQHF. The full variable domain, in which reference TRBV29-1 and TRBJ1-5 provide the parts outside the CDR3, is SAVISQKPSRDICQRGTSLTIQCQVDSQVTMMFWYRQQPGQSLTLIATANQGSEATYESGFVIDKFPISRPNLTFSTLTVSNMSPEDSSIYLCSVGGGLGSNQPQHFGDGTRLSIL.

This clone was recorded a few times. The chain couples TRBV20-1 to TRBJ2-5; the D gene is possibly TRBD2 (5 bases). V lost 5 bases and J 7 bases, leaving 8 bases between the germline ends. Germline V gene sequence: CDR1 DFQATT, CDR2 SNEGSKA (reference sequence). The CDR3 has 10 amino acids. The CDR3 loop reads CSAPRGTQYF. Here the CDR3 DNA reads TGCAGTGCTCCTCGGGGGACCCAGTACTTC.